This T cell receptor (beta chain) was captured in a study of shared clonotypes between healthy human individuals. The method was immunoSEQ multiplex PCR; TCRdb's version includes in-frame clones alone and lacks a portion of them. The data hold 900,000 to 1,200,000 clones, with around three quarters observed a single time. A split of CD4+ cells into CD45RA+ naive and CD45RA-negative memory subsets was performed. Trimming left V 11 bases short and J 6 bases short, with 23 bases between. Germline-derived CDR1 and CDR2 are SEHNR and FQNEAQ (reference sequence). The CDR3 has 15 residues. The chain carries TRBV7-9 and TRBJ2-1; tentatively, D is TRBD2 (6 bases). The sample was memory CD4+ T cells from PBMCs. Subset described: CD45RA-negative fraction. The receptor's source is a man aged 18 to 29 in good health. Some clones in this sample may be carry-over from other donors' samples. The DNA of the CDR3 is TGTGCCTCGGTTAGCGGACTACGAGAGGGCAATGAGCAGTTCTTC. This sequence encodes CASVSGLREGNEQFF.